The 21 T cell receptor beta chains reported below all come from one sample, sequenced in a study of cytomegalovirus exposure and HLA in healthy donors. Researchers ran the PCR with 60 Vbeta and 13 Jbeta primers. The table came from immunoSEQ multiplex PCR; TCRdb's copy has only in-frame clones and leaves some out. The sample carries over 80,000 clones, under 85% recorded once. The sample taken for sequencing was PBMCs. These receptors were taken from a female donor in good health and CMV-seropositive.

This rearrangement joins TRBV2 to TRBJ2-5; 7 bases map to TRBD2. V gave up 4 bases and J gave up 4 bases; unmatched junction bases: 9. The CDR3 consists of 15 residues. The germline V gene has CDR1 SNHLY and CDR2 FYNNEI. CDR3 coding DNA: TGTGCCAGCAGTGGGGAGGGCAGGCTGGGAGAGACCCAGTACTTC. Its protein product is CASSGEGRLGETQYF.

The CDR3 DNA reads TGTGCCAGCAGCTCGGGACTAGCGGGAGGGCCCCAGGGGTTCTTC. Translation gives CASSSGLAGGPQGFF. V usage is TRBV7-9 and J usage is TRBJ2-1; the match to TRBD2 covers 16 bases. V trimming: 4 bases; J trimming: 15 bases; junction bases outside the gene matches: 9. Germline CDR1 is SEHNR and CDR2 is FQNEAQ (reference sequence). CDR3 length equals 15 residues.

This chain links TRBV5-1 with TRBJ2-7; 8 bases match TRBD1. Germline assignment: CDR1 SGHRS and CDR2 YFSETQ. With 3 bases clipped from V and 2 bases from J, the junction kept 7 bases outside the gene matches. CDR3 size: 15 residues. The CDR3 bases are TGCGCCAGCAGCTCCTGGACAGGGCCTACCTACGAGCAGTACTTC. Protein sequence: CASSSWTGPTYEQYF.

The rearrangement uses TRBV30 and TRBJ1-5; maybe TRBD1 (5 bases). This CDR3 spans 14 amino acids. Germline CDR1 GTSNPN, CDR2 SVGIG (reference sequence). The germline V and J ends were trimmed by 1 base and 1 base, with 8 bases remaining between them. CDR3 coding DNA: TGTGCCTGGAGTGGGGGGAGGAGCAATCAGCCCCAGCATTTT. Translated, it gives CAWSGGRSNQPQHF.

The chain links TRBV28 to TRBJ1-2; D unclear. The length of the CDR3 is 13 residues. CDR1 and CDR2 from the germline V gene are MDHEN and SYDVKM. Trimming left V 6 bases short and J 8 bases short, with 16 bases between. CDR3 residues: CASSAWRVLGYTF. In nucleotides, the CDR3 is TGTGCCAGCAGCGCCTGGAGGGTGCTCGGCTACACCTTC.

The chain has TRBV19 and TRBJ2-3; possibly TRBD2 for D (6 bases). This CDR3 region has 13 residues. Germline V lookup: CDR1 LNHDA, CDR2 SQIVND (reference sequence). V lost 10 bases to trimming and J lost 4 bases, with 15 bases between them. CDR3 sequence (DNA): TGTGCCACGGGTTGGGGCGGGGCAGATACGCAGTATTTT. Its protein product is CATGWGGADTQYF.

For the CDR3, the DNA is TGTGCCAGCAGCCCGCGACAGGGGGCTGGAAACATTCAGTACTTC. Protein product: CASSPRQGAGNIQYF. This sequence joins TRBV7-2 and TRBJ2-4; 10 bases match TRBD1. The CDR3 spans 15 residues. V lost 5 bases, J lost 6 bases, and 7 bases stayed unmatched. Per the germline V gene, CDR1 is SGHTA and CDR2 is FQGNSA.

The chain employs TRBV7-8 and TRBJ1-4; TRBD1 matches at 7 bases. Germline CDR1 and CDR2: SGHVS and FQNEAQ. The CDR3 totals 14 residues. Trimming removed 1 base from V and 11 bases from J; junction bases left unmatched: 7. In DNA, the CDR3 is TGTGCCAGCAGCTTAGAAGTGACAGGGTGGAAACTGTTTTTT. This sequence encodes CASSLEVTGWKLFF. The whole variable domain, filled in from reference TRBV7-8 and TRBJ1-4, reads GAGVSQSPRYKVAKRGQDVALRCDPISGHVSLFWYQQALGQGPEFLTYFQNEAQLDKSGLPSDRFFAERPEGSVSTLKIQRTQQEDSAVYLCASSLEVTGWKLFFGSGTQLSVL.

V gene TRBV6-1 combines with J gene TRBJ2-7; the match to TRBD1 covers 10 bases. The germline V gene encodes CDR1 MNHNS and CDR2 SASEGT. Trimming took 6 bases from V and 6 from J; bases not matched to a gene: 8. The CDR3 covers 14 residues. CDR3 DNA: TGTGCCAGCAGGACTGGGACAGGGGACGGCGAGCAGTACTTC. Its protein product is CASRTGTGDGEQYF.

This chain uses TRBV6-1 with TRBJ2-7, with 12 bases fitting TRBD1. Germline loops: CDR1 MNHNS, CDR2 SASEGT. The CDR3 spans 14 residues. The V gene end was trimmed by 6 bases and the J gene end by 9 bases; junction bases not matched to a gene: 9. CDR3 region: CASRLRDRGLRQYF. CDR3 nucleotides: TGTGCCAGCAGATTACGGGACAGGGGGCTTCGGCAGTACTTC.

J is TRBJ2-1 and V is TRBV2; D unresolved. Trimming shortened V by 1 base and J by 0 bases, and 7 bases separated the two germline ends. From germline, CDR1 is SNHLY and CDR2 FYNNEI. The CDR3 loop spans 15 amino acids. The chain's CDR3 is CASSEGTFSYNEQFF. DNA of the CDR3: TGTGCCAGCAGTGAAGGCACTTTCTCCTACAATGAGCAGTTCTTC.

The chain employs TRBV5-4 and TRBJ2-3; possibly TRBD1 for D (6 bases). The CDR3 totals 14 residues. Trimming cost V 4 bases and J 2 bases, with 11 bases left between them. Germline loops: CDR1 SGHNT, CDR2 YYREEE (reference sequence). The CDR3 DNA sequence: TGTGCCAGCAGCCGGTACAGGGCCACAGATACGCAGTATTTT. Amino acids: CASSRYRATDTQYF.

The chain carries TRBV5-6 and TRBJ2-7; TRBD2 matches at 8 bases. CDR3 length: 14 amino acids. Germline V gene lookup returns CDR1 SGHDT and CDR2 YYEEEE. J was trimmed by 3 bases and V by 4 bases; bases with no gene match: 6. The CDR3 sequence: CASSRRGLDYEQYF. Written as DNA, the CDR3 is TGTGCCAGCAGCCGGCGGGGACTAGACTACGAGCAGTACTTC.

The chain couples TRBV4-1 to TRBJ1-2; 9 nucleotides match TRBD1. The CDR3 is 15 residues long. J was trimmed by 4 bases and V by 3 bases; bases with no gene match: 6. CDR1 and CDR2 (germline): MGHRA, YSYEKL. The CDR3, as DNA: TGCGCCAGCAGCCAGAAGACAGGGGGGTCCTATGGCTACACCTTC. This codes for CASSQKTGGSYGYTF.

This chain links TRBV11-2 with TRBJ2-7, with D possibly being TRBD1 (6 bases). CDR1 SGHAT and CDR2 FQNNGV come from the germline V gene. The CDR3 contains 16 residues. V gave up 5 bases and J gave up 1 base, with 18 bases separating them. This CDR3 reads CASSKFQGLRSYEQYF. The CDR3 DNA follows: TGTGCCAGCAGCAAATTTCAGGGGCTGAGGTCCTACGAGCAGTACTTC.

This clone showed up just a few times. Here the CDR3 reads CASREQADTQYF. The CDR3 DNA is TGTGCCAGCAGAGAACAGGCAGATACGCAGTATTTT. This chain joins TRBV2 and TRBJ2-3; maybe TRBD1 (5 bases). Looked up from germline, CDR1 is SNHLY and CDR2 is FYNNEI. CDR3 length equals 12 residues. Deletions cut 6 bases from V and 4 bases from J, with 8 bases between.

This clone was counted a single time. The chain uses TRBV4-1 and TRBJ2-5; TRBD1 is a possible D gene (6 bases). The V end was cut by 1 base, the J end by 1 base, with 10 bases between. This CDR3 has 15 amino acids. Germline CDR1 reads MGHRA; CDR2 reads YSYEKL. Here the CDR3 reads CASSQGQASQETQYF. CDR3 DNA: TGCGCCAGCAGCCAAGGACAGGCCTCCCAAGAGACCCAGTACTTC.

The chain joins TRBV30 to TRBJ1-1; D is uncertain. CDR3 size: 12 residues. V was clipped by 5 bases and J by 3 bases, with 10 bases between them. Germline V gene data show CDR1 as GTSNPN and CDR2 as SVGIG (reference sequence). The CDR3 DNA reads as TGTGCCTGGGTCGGGCGGGACACTGAAGCTTTCTTT. Amino acid sequence: CAWVGRDTEAFF.

The V and J genes are TRBV4-2 and TRBJ2-3, with TRBD2 matching 12 bases. The CDR3 loop spans 16 amino acids. V trimming: 0 bases; J trimming: 3 bases; junction bases outside the gene matches: 1. From germline, CDR1 is LGHNA and CDR2 YNFKEQ. The CDR3 bases are TGTGCCAGCAGCCAAGATGGACTAGCGGGGACAGATACGCAGTATTTT. It specifies CASSQDGLAGTDTQYF.

The chain has TRBV30 and TRBJ2-2; unclear D gene. V was trimmed by 4 bases and J by 5 bases, leaving 11 bases between them. Germline assignment: CDR1 GTSNPN and CDR2 SVGIG (reference sequence). The CDR3 runs 13 residues. CDR3 sequence (DNA): TGTGCCTGGAAGATCGAGGCTACCGGGGAGCTGTTTTTT. This sequence encodes CAWKIEATGELFF.

This chain uses TRBV29-1 with TRBJ2-1; a weak D match, TRBD1 (5 bases). V was pared by 7 bases and J by 2 bases, with 18 bases between. The CDR3 is 15 amino acids. CDR1 is SQVTM, CDR2 ANQGSEA, per germline. Here the CDR3 DNA reads TGCAGCGCCATATACCTAGACAGCCCCTACAATGAGCAGTTCTTC. Its translation: CSAIYLDSPYNEQFF.